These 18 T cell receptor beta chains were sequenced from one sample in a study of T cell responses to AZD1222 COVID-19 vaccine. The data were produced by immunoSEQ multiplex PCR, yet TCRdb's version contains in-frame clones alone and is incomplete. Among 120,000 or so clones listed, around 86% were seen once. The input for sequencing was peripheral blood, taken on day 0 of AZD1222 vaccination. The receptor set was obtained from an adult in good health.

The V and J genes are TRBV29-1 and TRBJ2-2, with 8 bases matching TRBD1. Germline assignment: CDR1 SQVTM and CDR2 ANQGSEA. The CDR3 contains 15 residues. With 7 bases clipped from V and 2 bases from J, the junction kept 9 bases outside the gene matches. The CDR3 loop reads CSAYDRGQNTGELFF. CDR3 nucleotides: TGCAGCGCGTACGACAGGGGACAAAACACCGGGGAGCTGTTTTTT.

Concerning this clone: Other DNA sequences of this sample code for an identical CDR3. The CDR3 DNA reads TGCGCCAGCAGCTTGGGACAGGGTGCCGGAGCTTTCTTT. This translates into CASSLGQGAGAFF. The chain recombines TRBV5-1 with TRBJ1-1, with 7 positions matching TRBD1. The CDR3 sequence is 13 residues long. Germline CDR1 and CDR2: SGHRS and YFSETQ. V shed 0 bases and J 10 bases; nucleotides not matched to a gene: 6. Together with reference TRBV5-1 and TRBJ1-1, the CDR3 gives the full variable domain: KAGVTQTPRYLIKTRGQQVTLSCSPISGHRSVSWYQQTPGQGLQFLFEYFSETQRNKGNFPGRFSGRQFSNSRSEMNVSTLELGDSALYLCASSLGQGAGAFFGQGTRLTVV.

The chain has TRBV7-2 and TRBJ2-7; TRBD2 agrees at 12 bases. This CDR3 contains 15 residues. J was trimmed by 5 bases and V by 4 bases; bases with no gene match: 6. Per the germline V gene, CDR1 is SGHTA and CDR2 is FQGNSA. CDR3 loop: CASSYRLAGDNEQYF. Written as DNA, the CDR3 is TGTGCCAGCAGCTACCGACTAGCGGGAGACAACGAGCAGTACTTC.

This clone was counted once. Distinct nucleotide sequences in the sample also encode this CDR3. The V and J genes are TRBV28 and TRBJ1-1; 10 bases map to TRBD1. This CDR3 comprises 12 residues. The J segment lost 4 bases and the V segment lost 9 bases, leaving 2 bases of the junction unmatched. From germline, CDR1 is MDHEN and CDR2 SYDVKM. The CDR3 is CASRTGGTEAFF. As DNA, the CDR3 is TGTGCCAGTAGGACAGGGGGCACTGAAGCTTTCTTT.

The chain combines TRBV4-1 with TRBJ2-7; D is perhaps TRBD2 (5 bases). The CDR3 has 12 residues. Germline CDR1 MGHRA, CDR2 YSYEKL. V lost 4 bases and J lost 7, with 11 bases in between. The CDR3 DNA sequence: TGCGCCAGCAGCCCTCCTCGAGGGGAGCAGTACTTC. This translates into CASSPPRGEQYF.

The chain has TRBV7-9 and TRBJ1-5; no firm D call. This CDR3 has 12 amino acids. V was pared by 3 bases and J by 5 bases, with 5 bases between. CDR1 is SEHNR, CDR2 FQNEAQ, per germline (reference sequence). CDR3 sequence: CASSFWDQPQHF. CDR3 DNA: TGTGCCAGCAGCTTCTGGGATCAGCCCCAGCATTTT.

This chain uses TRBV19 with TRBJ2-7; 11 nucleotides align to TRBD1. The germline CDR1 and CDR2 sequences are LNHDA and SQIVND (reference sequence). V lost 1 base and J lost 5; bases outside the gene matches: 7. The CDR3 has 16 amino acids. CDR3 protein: CASSIVPGQGGDEQYF. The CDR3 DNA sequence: TGTGCCAGTAGTATAGTCCCGGGACAGGGGGGTGACGAGCAGTACTTC.

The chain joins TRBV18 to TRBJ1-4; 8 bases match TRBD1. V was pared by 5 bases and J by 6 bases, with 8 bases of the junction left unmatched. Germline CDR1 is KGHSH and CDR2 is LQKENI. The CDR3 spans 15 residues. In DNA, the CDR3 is TGTGCCAGCTCAGTGACGACAGGGGTCTATGAAAAACTGTTTTTT. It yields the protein CASSVTTGVYEKLFF. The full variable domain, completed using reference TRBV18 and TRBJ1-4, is NAGVMQNPRHLVRRRGQEARLRCSPMKGHSHVYWYRQLPEEGLKFMVYLQKENIIDESGMPKERFSAEFPKEGPSILRIQQVVRGDSAAYFCASSVTTGVYEKLFFGSGTQLSVL.

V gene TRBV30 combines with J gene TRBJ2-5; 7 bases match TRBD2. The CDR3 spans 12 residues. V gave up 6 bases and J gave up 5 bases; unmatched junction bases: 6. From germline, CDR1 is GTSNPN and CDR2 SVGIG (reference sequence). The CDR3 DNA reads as TGTGCCTGCGGCCCCGGGGGGGAGACCCAGTACTTC. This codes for CACGPGGETQYF.

CDR3 sequence (DNA): TGTGCCACCAGCAGAGATTACCTAGCAGTTCCCTACGAGCAGTACTTC. It translates to CATSRDYLAVPYEQYF. V and J are TRBV15 and TRBJ2-7; maybe TRBD2 (5 bases). This CDR3 is built from 16 residues. V shed 0 bases and J shed 2 bases, with 14 bases lying between them. Germline-derived CDR1 and CDR2 are LNHNV and YYDKDF (reference sequence). Full variable domain (missing parts from reference TRBV15 and TRBJ2-7): DAMVIQNPRYQVTQFGKPVTLSCSQTLNHNVMYWYQQKSSQAPKLLFHYYDKDFNNEADTPDNFQSRRPNTSFCFLDIRSPGLGDTAMYLCATSRDYLAVPYEQYFGPGTRLTVT.

CDR3: CAWSPRLSNQPQHF. The CDR3 nucleotides read TGTGCCTGGAGCCCTCGTTTAAGCAATCAGCCCCAGCATTTT. This chain connects TRBV30 to TRBJ1-5; D gene ambiguous. CDR1 and CDR2 (germline): GTSNPN, SVGIG (reference sequence). CDR3 length: 14 residues. The ends were cut back, 3 bases at V and 1 base at J, with 10 bases in the middle.

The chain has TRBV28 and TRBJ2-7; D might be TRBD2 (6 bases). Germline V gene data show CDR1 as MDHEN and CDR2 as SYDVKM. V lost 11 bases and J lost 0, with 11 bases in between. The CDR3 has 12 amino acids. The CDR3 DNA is TGTGCCGTCACCGGGAGCTCCTACGAGCAGTACTTC. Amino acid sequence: CAVTGSSYEQYF.

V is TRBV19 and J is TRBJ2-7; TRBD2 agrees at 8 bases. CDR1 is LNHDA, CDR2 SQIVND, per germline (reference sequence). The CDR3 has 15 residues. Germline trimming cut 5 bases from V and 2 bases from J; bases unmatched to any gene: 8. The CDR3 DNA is TGTGCCAGTAGTCTCAGACTAGCGACCACCTACGAGCAGTACTTC. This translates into CASSLRLATTYEQYF. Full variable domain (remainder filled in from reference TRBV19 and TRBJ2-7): DGGITQSPKYLFRKEGQNVTLSCEQNLNHDAMYWYRQDPGQGLRLIYYSQIVNDFQKGDIAEGYSVSREKKESFPLTVTSAQKNPTAFYLCASSLRLATTYEQYFGPGTRLTVT.

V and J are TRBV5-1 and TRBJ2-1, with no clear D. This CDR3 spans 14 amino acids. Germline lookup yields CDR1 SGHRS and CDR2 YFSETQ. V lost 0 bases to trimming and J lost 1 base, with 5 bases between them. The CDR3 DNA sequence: TGCGCCAGCAGCTTGGGGCAATCCTACAATGAGCAGTTCTTC. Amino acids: CASSLGQSYNEQFF.

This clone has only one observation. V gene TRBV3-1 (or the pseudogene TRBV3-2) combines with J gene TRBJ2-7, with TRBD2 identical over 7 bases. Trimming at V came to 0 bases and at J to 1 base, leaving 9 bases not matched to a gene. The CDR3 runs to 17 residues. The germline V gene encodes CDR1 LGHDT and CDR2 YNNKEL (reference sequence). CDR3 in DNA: TGTGCCAGCAGCCAAGATTGGCGCGGGGGATGGTCCTACGAGCAGTACTTC. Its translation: CASSQDWRGGWSYEQYF.

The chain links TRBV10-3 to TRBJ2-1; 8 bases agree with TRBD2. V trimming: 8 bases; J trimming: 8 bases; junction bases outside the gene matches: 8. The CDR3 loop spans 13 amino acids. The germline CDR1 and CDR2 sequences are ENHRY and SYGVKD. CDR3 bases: TGTGCCATCGACCACGGGGGGGGATATGAGCAGTTCTTC. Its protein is CAIDHGGGYEQFF.

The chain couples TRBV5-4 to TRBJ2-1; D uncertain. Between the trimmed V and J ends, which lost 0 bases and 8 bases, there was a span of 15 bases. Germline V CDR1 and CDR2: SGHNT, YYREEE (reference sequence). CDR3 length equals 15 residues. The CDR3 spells CASSLDSRRTDEQFF. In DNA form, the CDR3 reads TGTGCCAGCAGCTTGGATAGTCGCAGGACCGATGAGCAGTTCTTC. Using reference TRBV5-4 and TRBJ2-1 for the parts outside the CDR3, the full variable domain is ETGVTQSPTHLIKTRGQQVTLRCSSQSGHNTVSWYQQALGQGPQFIFQYYREEENGRGNFPPRFSGLQFPNYSSELNVNALELDDSALYLCASSLDSRRTDEQFFGPGTRLTVL.

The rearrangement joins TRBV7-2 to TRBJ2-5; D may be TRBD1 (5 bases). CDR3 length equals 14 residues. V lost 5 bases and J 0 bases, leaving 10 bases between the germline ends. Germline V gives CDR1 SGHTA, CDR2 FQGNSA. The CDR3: CASSPQGHQETQYF. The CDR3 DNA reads TGTGCCAGCAGCCCCCAGGGTCACCAAGAGACCCAGTACTTC.